This TCR beta chain comes out of a study of T-cell reconstitution after alpha-beta-depleted transplantation in children. As regards this clonotype: Its antigen remains unidentified.

Unique molecular identifiers were built into the TCRbeta library. TCRdb re-derived calls from the PCR reads in MiXCR, one entry per CDR3 protein. Altogether 250,000 to 300,000 distinct CDR3 sequences are present, nearly 8% being singletons, with the ten largest covering approximately 9.1%. The CDR3 is made up of 12 amino acids. The germline V and J ends were trimmed by 5 bases and 6 bases, with 8 bases remaining between them. Looked up from germline, CDR1 is SEHNR and CDR2 is FQNEAQ (reference sequence). Broader study findings: The authors attributed T-cell counts and diversity one year after transplant mostly to newly produced T cells. Several hundred graft clones that had expanded were reportedly the source of alpha-beta T cells about two months after transplant. Surviving recipient T cells and thymic progenitors underlay high day-60 TCRbeta diversity in some patients.

Sequencing was performed on peripheral blood, taken 360 days after TCRalphabeta/CD19-depleted stem cell transplant. The chain is built from TRBV7-9 and TRBJ2-1; D is ambiguous. This sequence originates from a female patient aged 2-9 years who had a stem cell transplant for Fanconi anemia, so the T cells may come from the graft donor. For the CDR3, the DNA is TGTGCCAGCAGCCCGGACCCCAATGAGCAGTTCTTC. This encodes CASSPDPNEQFF.